This T cell receptor beta chain was recovered during a study of T-cell memory formation after mild COVID-19. Study-wide points: Certain responding clones were present in pre-infection memory, suggesting participation of cross-reactive memory.

This clonotype was counted a few times. Its antigen remains unidentified. TCR alpha and TCR beta cDNA libraries carrying sample barcodes and UMIs were produced by 5'RACE using constant-segment primers. TCRdb reprocessed the 5' RACE reads with MiXCR, giving one entry per CDR3 protein. The table has around 110,000 distinct CDR3 sequences, around 15% seen once; the top ten hold 28%. This CDR3 has 16 amino acids. CDR1 and CDR2 from the germline V gene are SEHNR and FQNEAQ (reference sequence). V lost 3 bases to trimming and J lost 0 bases, with 12 bases between them. Sequenced material: PBMCs or a T cell subset sorted from them (not recorded which). The TCR sequence derives from an adult woman who had mild COVID-19 (a few samples of this study predate the infection). Cell type and time point are not known. The chain uses TRBV7-9 and TRBJ2-1; the D call may be TRBD1 or TRBD2 (5 bases each). CDR3 loop: CASSFVAGSSYNEQFF. In nucleotides, the CDR3 is TGTGCCAGCAGCTTCGTTGCAGGGAGCTCCTACAATGAGCAGTTCTTC. Looking up the rest from reference TRBV7-9 and TRBJ2-1 gives the full variable domain: DTGVSQNPRHKITKRGQNVTFRCDPISEHNRLYWYRQTLGQGPEFLTYFQNEAQLEKSRLLSDRFSAERPKGSFSTLEIQRTEQGDSAMYLCASSFVAGSSYNEQFFGPGTRLTVL.